The rows below give T cell receptor beta chains drawn from one sample of a study of cytomegalovirus exposure and HLA in healthy donors. Libraries were prepared by immunoSEQ multiplex PCR; TCRdb keeps only in-frame clonotypes and omits some of them. This table has 150,000 to 200,000 clones, about 90% appearing once. The sample taken for sequencing was PBMCs. The receptors originated from a woman between 18 and 29 years old in good health and CMV-seropositive. Each CDR3 is given with its conserved first and last residue. Fields, in order: V gene, D gene, clone size, J gene, CDR3 DNA, CDR3 protein. D genes are given only for firm matches. Not every row has a clone size; where given, it reads once, few, many or a size class.

v_call: TRBV4-2; d_call: -; clone_size: -; j_call: TRBJ1-4; cdr3_nt: TGTGCCAGCAGCCAAGGGGTCAGGGCAACTAATGAAAAACTGTTTTTT; cdr3_aa: CASSQGVRATNEKLFF
v_call: TRBV5-4; d_call: -; clone_size: -; j_call: TRBJ2-1; cdr3_nt: TGTGCCAGCAGCTTGCGGAGCCGGGACTACAATGAGCAGTTCTTC; cdr3_aa: CASSLRSRDYNEQFF
v_call: TRBV4-3; d_call: -; clone_size: -; j_call: TRBJ2-1; cdr3_nt: TGCGCCAGCAGCCAAGCCGGGAGCTCCTACAATGAGCAGTTCTTC; cdr3_aa: CASSQAGSSYNEQFF
v_call: TRBV30; d_call: -; clone_size: few; j_call: TRBJ1-2; cdr3_nt: TGTGCCTGGAGTGTTTATCGCAGGGCGGCAGGGATTCGAGTCGACTATGGCTACACCTTC; cdr3_aa: CAWSVYRRAAGIRVDYGYTF
v_call: TRBV6-5; d_call: TRBD1; clone_size: -; j_call: TRBJ1-3; cdr3_nt: TGTGCCAGCAGTTACCGGACAGGGATCTCTGGAAACACCATATATTTT; cdr3_aa: CASSYRTGISGNTIYF
v_call: TRBV4-1; d_call: -; clone_size: once; j_call: TRBJ2-4; cdr3_nt: TGCGCCAGCAGCCAAGGTTCGCAGGGGCCGTTAGGCAAAAACATTCAGTACTTC; cdr3_aa: CASSQGSQGPLGKNIQYF
v_call: TRBV15; d_call: -; clone_size: -; j_call: TRBJ2-7; cdr3_nt: TGTGCCACCAGCAGAAATTTAGCCGGAGGAGGGGTGTACGAGCAGTACTTC; cdr3_aa: CATSRNLAGGGVYEQYF
v_call: TRBV23-1; d_call: TRBD1; clone_size: -; j_call: TRBJ2-1; cdr3_nt: TGCGCCAGCAGTCAAGGGGAGGGACAGGGTACTTCCAATGAGCAGTTCTTC; cdr3_aa: CASSQGEGQGTSNEQFF
v_call: TRBV30; d_call: -; clone_size: -; j_call: TRBJ1-2; cdr3_nt: TGTGCCTGGAGTCCACCCGGAGTAGAGGGAAGGGATTCGGGCTACACCTTC; cdr3_aa: CAWSPPGVEGRDSGYTF
v_call: TRBV6-1; d_call: TRBD2; clone_size: -; j_call: TRBJ2-3; cdr3_nt: TGTGCCAGCAGTGCTCAAACGGGGGGGGCCAGGGATACGCAGTATTTT; cdr3_aa: CASSAQTGGARDTQYF
v_call: TRBV28; d_call: -; clone_size: -; j_call: TRBJ2-7; cdr3_nt: TGTGCCAGCAGTTTTAAAGGGAGAAGCTACGAGCAGTACTTC; cdr3_aa: CASSFKGRSYEQYF
v_call: TRBV27; d_call: TRBD2; clone_size: -; j_call: TRBJ2-3; cdr3_nt: TGTGCCAGCAGTAGAGCTAGCGGGGGTTGGTATACGCAGTATTTT; cdr3_aa: CASSRASGGWYTQYF
v_call: TRBV2; d_call: TRBD2; clone_size: once; j_call: TRBJ2-1; cdr3_nt: TGTGCCAGCAGATCGACTAGCGGGAGCAACAATGAGCAGTTCTTC; cdr3_aa: CASRSTSGSNNEQFF
v_call: TRBV6-6; d_call: -; clone_size: -; j_call: TRBJ2-7; cdr3_nt: TGTGCCAGCAGTTACCCGAAGGACAGTTTGTTCCACGAGCAGTACTTC; cdr3_aa: CASSYPKDSLFHEQYF
v_call: TRBV2; d_call: TRBD1; clone_size: -; j_call: TRBJ1-2; cdr3_nt: TGTGCCAGCAGTCCCCGGACAGGGGACGGCTATGGCTACACCTTC; cdr3_aa: CASSPRTGDGYGYTF
v_call: TRBV6-5; d_call: TRBD1; clone_size: -; j_call: TRBJ1-6; cdr3_nt: TGTGCCAGCAGCTCCGGGACAGGGGTTTCACCCCTCCACTTT; cdr3_aa: CASSSGTGVSPLHF
v_call: TRBV7-2; d_call: TRBD1; clone_size: -; j_call: TRBJ1-2; cdr3_nt: TGTGCCAGCAGCTTTAGGACAGGGGGCCACTATGGCTACACCTTC; cdr3_aa: CASSFRTGGHYGYTF
v_call: TRBV9; d_call: -; clone_size: -; j_call: TRBJ2-7; cdr3_nt: TGTGCCAGCAGCCCCCATGACCTACTAGGGCTCGGAGAGCAGTACTTC; cdr3_aa: CASSPHDLLGLGEQYF
v_call: TRBV5-1; d_call: TRBD2; clone_size: -; j_call: TRBJ2-3; cdr3_nt: TGCGCCAGCAGCGCCACTAGCGGGAGGCCACTCGGTGGAGATACGCAGTATTTT; cdr3_aa: CASSATSGRPLGGDTQYF
v_call: TRBV13; d_call: TRBD2; clone_size: -; j_call: TRBJ2-1; cdr3_nt: TGTGCCAGCAGCTTAGAAGGTGGGACTAGCGGGAGGGCCGTGTTCTTC; cdr3_aa: CASSLEGGTSGRAVFF
v_call: TRBV6-4; d_call: TRBD1; clone_size: -; j_call: TRBJ1-1; cdr3_nt: TGTGCCAGCAGTGACTCGGGGACAGGGGCTTCCAAAGCTTTCTTT; cdr3_aa: CASSDSGTGASKAFF
v_call: TRBV10-2; d_call: TRBD1; clone_size: -; j_call: TRBJ2-7; cdr3_nt: TGCGCCAGCAGGGACAGGACCTCCTACGAGCAGTACTTC; cdr3_aa: CASRDRTSYEQYF
v_call: TRBV5-1; d_call: TRBD1; clone_size: -; j_call: TRBJ1-3; cdr3_nt: TGCGCCAGCAGCTTGGCCGGGACAGGGGGAAACACCATATATTTT; cdr3_aa: CASSLAGTGGNTIYF
v_call: TRBV11-2; d_call: -; clone_size: once; j_call: TRBJ2-1; cdr3_nt: TGTGCCAGCAGCTTAGGGTGGGAGTCCTACAATGAGCAGTTCTTC; cdr3_aa: CASSLGWESYNEQFF
v_call: TRBV18; d_call: TRBD2; clone_size: -; j_call: TRBJ2-3; cdr3_nt: TGTGCCAGCTCACCAACGGGACTAGCGGGGGGTAGCACAGATACGCAGTATTTT; cdr3_aa: CASSPTGLAGGSTDTQYF
v_call: TRBV27; d_call: TRBD2; clone_size: -; j_call: TRBJ2-1; cdr3_nt: TGTGCCAGCAGTTTCTCAGGACTAGGAGCGTTGGGATACAATGAGCAGTTCTTC; cdr3_aa: CASSFSGLGALGYNEQFF
v_call: TRBV12-5; d_call: -; clone_size: -; j_call: TRBJ2-7; cdr3_nt: TGTGCTAGTGCCCAAGTCGTTAGCGGATTCTACGAGCAGTACTTC; cdr3_aa: CASAQVVSGFYEQYF
v_call: TRBV5-4; d_call: -; clone_size: -; j_call: TRBJ1-3; cdr3_nt: TGTGCCAGCAGCTTGGGGGGGGCTGGAAACACCATATATTTT; cdr3_aa: CASSLGGAGNTIYF